This T cell receptor beta chain derives from a study of PD-1 blockade in classical Hodgkin lymphoma (dated by TCRdb to 2020 to 2021). Regarding the complete study: Nivolumab dosing was 3 mg/kg intravenously every 2 weeks, continuing until either disease progression or unacceptable toxicity. The study used TCR beta sequencing and CyTOF to define a peripheral blood immune signature of response to PD-1 blockade in classical Hodgkin lymphoma.

Notes on this clone: Its cognate antigen has yet to be identified. No qualities accompany the bases; no much larger clone lies one base away.

From the cysteine up to the phenylalanine, the CDR3 has a length of 13 residues. Only the CDR3 DNA stays, 39 bases, in frame from base 1. V loses 5 bases of germline sequence and J loses 5 bases, and the interval between the two ends is 9 bases. CDR1 is given as SGHTA and CDR2 as FQGNSA, both from the germline V gene. The Qiagen DNeasy kit was used to extract genomic DNA from unsorted PBMCs and from the negatively selected CD4+ and CD8+ fractions. Using primers that anneal to V and J segments, immunoSEQ multiplex PCR amplified the TCR beta CDR3 regions. A synthetic immune receptor repertoire was used to minimize amplification bias, and any remaining bias was removed computationally after sequencing. The source study handled its data this way. Repertoire diversity was quantified as the Shannon entropy index using custom Python scripts. Unsorted, CD4+ and CD8+ repertoires were examined separately, except in combined analyses, for which CD4+ and CD8+ sequences were merged in silico. A clone counted as expanded when the clone's frequency after treatment rose at least 2-fold relative to C1D1, and clones undetected at baseline were given a pseudocount of 0.5. Singleton clones were defined as clones with 0 or 1 copy at C1D1, and non-singleton clones were defined as clones with 2 or more copies. Clones expanded in unsorted samples were annotated as CD4+, CD8+ or unknown by matching protein sequences in sorted samples from the same patient. Wilcoxon tests were applied to paired samples to test diversity changes from C1D1 to C4D1. This immuneACCESS table, as held by TCRdb, lists in-frame sequences with V and J called but not all clones. Of the missing ones, under half trace to an unresolved V gene in checked studies; the others have no known cause. Clonal size and the V and J genes are those of that table, whereas D and trimming came from the DNA. Here the sample has around 99,000 clones; more than 80% occur a single time. Less than 20% of the sample comes from the top ten.

What this sample's time point label stands for: cycle 2 day 1 (C2D1) of nivolumab. Every trial patient had relapsed after autologous stem cell transplantation, and cohorts A, B and C differed in prior brentuximab vedotin exposure. The trial cohort included around 56 patients with relapsed/refractory classical Hodgkin lymphoma, and each patient had a best overall response of complete response, partial response or progressive disease. Trial patients were treated with single-agent nivolumab in the multi-cohort phase II CheckMate 205 trial. An independent review committee assessed best overall response by applying the 2007 International Working Group response criteria. Trial PBMCs were collected just before the start of nivolumab (C1D1) and during therapy at cycle 2 day 1 and cycle 4 day 1. Peripheral blood was collected in 8 mL Vacutainer Cell Preparation Tubes, from which PBMCs were isolated by centrifugation and then cryopreserved.

The full study reports these points: Diversity was lower in patients who began nivolumab less than 1 year after ASCT, so these patients were left out of later analyses to avoid confounding by immune reconstitution. Baseline TCR diversity was reported to be lower in newly diagnosed patients than in healthy donors, and even lower in relapsed/refractory patients. CD4+ but not CD8+ TCR diversity rose significantly by C4D1 (p=0.0027 vs p=0.16), most apparent in complete responders (p=0.02). Trial patients with a complete response had baseline diversity similar to that of newly diagnosed patients, while partial responders and progressors had significantly lower diversity. Only a single clinical trial cohort was studied, and what caused the repertoire differences, possibly disease activity or prior therapy, remained undefined.

The chain links TRBV7-2 with TRBJ2-2; TRBD1 is a possible D gene, resting on 6 matching bases. The sequence derives from a human donor with classical Hodgkin lymphoma. The sequencing used peripheral blood mononuclear cells (PBMCs), collected before the second cycle of nivolumab. The DNA reads as follows: TGTGCCAGCAGCCCACAGGGTACCGGGGAGCTGTTTTTT. The resulting protein is CASSPQGTGELFF.